These T cell receptor beta chains were read from a single sample in a study of cytomegalovirus exposure and HLA in healthy donors. Here immunoSEQ multiplex PCR was the method, and the copy in TCRdb shows in-frame clones only, minus some. Of some 98,000 clones in the sample, 70% were seen once. Material for sequencing was PBMCs. These receptor sequences come from a man between 50 and 59 years old in good health and CMV-seronegative. The conserved cysteine and the conserved F or W are not part of the CDR3 here. Fields, in order: D gene, J gene, V gene, CDR3 length, CDR3 protein. A D gene is named only where the DNA matches it firmly.

d_gene: .
j_gene: TRBJ2-5
v_gene: TRBV11-2
len: 13
CDR3aa: ASSLTSGRRETQY

d_gene: TRBD2
j_gene: TRBJ2-5
v_gene: TRBV10-2
len: 13
CDR3aa: ASSESAGGWKTQY

d_gene: .
j_gene: TRBJ1-4
v_gene: TRBV4-2
len: 11
CDR3aa: ASSQDGPRRSF

d_gene: TRBD1
j_gene: TRBJ2-6
v_gene: TRBV11-2
len: 15
CDR3aa: ASSHRDRGLGANVLT

d_gene: .
j_gene: TRBJ2-1
v_gene: TRBV9
len: 14
CDR3aa: ASSASPISSYNEQF

d_gene: TRBD1
j_gene: TRBJ2-7
v_gene: TRBV5-1
len: 13
CDR3aa: ASRDGTGGGYEQY

d_gene: .
j_gene: TRBJ2-1
v_gene: TRBV27
len: 13
CDR3aa: ASSGTGSSYNEQF

d_gene: TRBD1
j_gene: TRBJ1-5
v_gene: TRBV2
len: 16
CDR3aa: ASRLAGTGAGANQPQH

d_gene: .
j_gene: TRBJ1-2
v_gene: TRBV10-1
len: 13
CDR3aa: ASSESLKGKDGYT

d_gene: .
j_gene: TRBJ2-7
v_gene: TRBV29-1
len: 11
CDR3aa: SVEKGQSYEQY

d_gene: .
j_gene: TRBJ2-1
v_gene: TRBV19
len: 13
CDR3aa: ASSIEGQSYNEQF

d_gene: TRBD2
j_gene: TRBJ2-2
v_gene: TRBV5-5
len: 18
CDR3aa: ASSSFSRPVLASGTGELF

d_gene: .
j_gene: TRBJ2-2
v_gene: TRBV5-1
len: 14
CDR3aa: ASSLAVTGGTGELF

d_gene: TRBD1
j_gene: TRBJ2-7
v_gene: TRBV28
len: 13
CDR3aa: ASSSTTGRVYEQY

d_gene: .
j_gene: TRBJ2-1
v_gene: TRBV9
len: 14
CDR3aa: ASSRGGRGPHNEQF

d_gene: .
j_gene: TRBJ2-5
v_gene: TRBV14
len: 14
CDR3aa: ASSQDGSPSQETQY

d_gene: .
j_gene: TRBJ2-2
v_gene: TRBV4-3
len: 13
CDR3aa: ASSPHYNPTGELF

d_gene: .
j_gene: TRBJ2-7
v_gene: TRBV27
len: 11
CDR3aa: ASSRYHKYEQY

d_gene: .
j_gene: TRBJ2-7
v_gene: TRBV6-5
len: 12
CDR3aa: ASSYGQLNYEQY

d_gene: .
j_gene: TRBJ2-1
v_gene: TRBV6-4
len: 13
CDR3aa: ASSDRGGDYNEQF

d_gene: .
j_gene: TRBJ1-2
v_gene: TRBV11-2
len: 10
CDR3aa: ASSGGGGGYT

d_gene: TRBD2
j_gene: TRBJ2-1
v_gene: TRBV7-7
len: 11
CDR3aa: ASSSSGGYEQF

d_gene: TRBD1
j_gene: TRBJ2-4
v_gene: TRBV6-6
len: 12
CDR3aa: ASSYLTGAIIQY

d_gene: .
j_gene: TRBJ2-6
v_gene: TRBV7-8
len: 16
CDR3aa: ASSSTQTDLSGANVLT

d_gene: .
j_gene: TRBJ2-2
v_gene: TRBV29-1
len: 12
CDR3aa: SVGWQEGTGELF

d_gene: TRBD1
j_gene: TRBJ2-3
v_gene: TRBV27
len: 12
CDR3aa: ASSRDRAADTQY

d_gene: TRBD2
j_gene: TRBJ2-3
v_gene: TRBV27
len: 13
CDR3aa: ASSSLAGGTHTQY

d_gene: .
j_gene: TRBJ2-7
v_gene: TRBV27
len: 11
CDR3aa: ASSLEQGYEQY

d_gene: TRBD1
j_gene: TRBJ2-7
v_gene: TRBV19
len: 11
CDR3aa: ASSMGQFYEQY

d_gene: .
j_gene: TRBJ1-1
v_gene: TRBV6-6
len: 12
CDR3aa: ASSYSGEQSEAF